A single sample gave rise to the 17 T cell receptor beta chains below, sequenced in a study of CD8+ T cells in alopecia areata. Treatment: oral pan-JAK inhibitor, 5-10 mg twice daily. The authors extracted RNA and reverse transcribed it into cDNA as the sequencing template. Clones were read by immunoSEQ multiplex PCR, and TCRdb kept only the in-frame ones, dropping some. There are about 270,000 clones in the sample; approximately 60% occur only once, and more than 0.85% lies in the top ten. Source: CD4+ T cells sorted from blood, taken at roughly week 53, from a patient treated with tofacitinib. These receptor sequences come from a human donor with alopecia areata.

This rearrangement joins TRBV7-6 to TRBJ1-6; TRBD1 might be the D (5 bases). The CDR3 totals 14 residues. From germline, CDR1 is SGHVS and CDR2 FNYEAQ. The V end lost 1 base, the J end lost 7 bases, and 8 bases lay between the germline ends. The CDR3 is CASSLEGLNSPLHF. The DNA for the CDR3 is TGTGCCAGCAGCTTAGAGGGGCTCAATTCACCCCTCCACTTT.

This clone was recorded a few times. The chain joins TRBV29-1 to TRBJ2-7; D is ambiguous. Trimming removed 4 bases at V and 2 bases at J, with 12 bases between. CDR1 and CDR2 from the germline V gene are SQVTM and ANQGSEA. The CDR3 totals 13 residues. This chain's CDR3 is CSVAAQAPYEQYF. CDR3 sequence (DNA): TGCAGCGTTGCCGCGCAGGCCCCCTACGAGCAGTACTTC.

This chain links TRBV9 with TRBJ2-5, with 10 bases lining up with TRBD2. CDR1 SGDLS and CDR2 YYNGEE come from the germline V gene. This CDR3 region has 16 residues. J gave up 2 bases and V 0 bases, and 4 bases lay outside the gene matches. The CDR3 spells CASSVAPAGGQETQYF. DNA of the CDR3: TGTGCCAGCAGCGTAGCTCCAGCGGGGGGGCAAGAGACCCAGTACTTC.

This chain connects TRBV30 to TRBJ1-2; D remains unclear. The CDR3 runs 13 residues. The germline V gene has CDR1 GTSNPN and CDR2 SVGIG (reference sequence). Trimming left V 1 base short and J 1 base short, with 7 bases between. The CDR3 reads CAWSGANNYGYTF. In DNA, the CDR3 is TGTGCCTGGAGTGGAGCGAATAACTATGGCTACACCTTC. The variable domain in full, completed from reference TRBV30 and TRBJ1-2, reads SQTIHQWPATLVQPVGSPLSLECTVEGTSNPNLYWYRQAAGRGLQLLFYSVGIGQISSEVPQNLSASRPQDRQFILSSKKLLLSDSGFYLCAWSGANNYGYTFGSGTRLTVV.

Only a few counts were recorded for this clone. The J gene is TRBJ2-3, the V gene TRBV10-1; D is unclear. The CDR3 sequence is 17 residues long. Deletions cut 0 bases from V and 0 bases from J, with 13 bases between. CDR1 and CDR2 (germline): WNHNN, SYGVQD (reference sequence). CDR3 sequence: CASSESIVSPSTDTQYF. The CDR3 nucleotides are TGCGCCAGCAGTGAGTCGATTGTCAGCCCAAGCACAGATACGCAGTATTTT.

V usage is TRBV7-9 and J usage is TRBJ1-4; 8 bases fit TRBD1. The V segment lost 5 bases and the J segment 5 bases; nucleotides outside the gene matches: 4. The V gene's germline CDR1 is SEHNR and CDR2 FQNEAQ (reference sequence). This CDR3 spans 14 amino acids. CDR3 loop: CASSHRTGNEKLFF. Here the CDR3 DNA reads TGTGCCAGCAGCCATCGGACAGGGAATGAAAAACTGTTTTTT.

Only one count was recorded for this clone. The chain combines TRBV29-1 with TRBJ1-5; a weak D match, TRBD1 (5 bases). Trimming took off 7 bases at V and 7 bases at J, with 14 bases between the two ends. This CDR3 spans 12 amino acids. CDR1 SQVTM and CDR2 ANQGSEA come from the germline V gene. Written as DNA, the CDR3 is TGCAGCGATAATACCAGGGACCAGCCCCAGCATTTT. Its protein is CSDNTRDQPQHF.

The J gene is TRBJ2-5, the V gene TRBV19; unclear D gene. The CDR3 covers 14 residues. Germline loops: CDR1 LNHDA, CDR2 SQIVND (reference sequence). The germline V and J ends were trimmed by 1 base and 2 bases, with 8 bases remaining between them. In nucleotides, the CDR3 is TGTGCCAGTAGTATAGCTGGGGTGCAAGAGACCCAGTACTTC. Translation gives CASSIAGVQETQYF.

V gene TRBV18 combines with J gene TRBJ2-5; possibly TRBD1 for D (7 bases). The CDR3 contains 14 residues. V lost 5 bases and J lost 1, with 11 bases in between. Germline V gene data show CDR1 as KGHSH and CDR2 as LQKENI. CDR3 amino acids: CASSAGTAQETQYF. CDR3 in DNA: TGTGCCAGCTCAGCGGGGACAGCCCAAGAGACCCAGTACTTC.

The V and J genes are TRBV19 and TRBJ2-3, with no clear D. Trimming pared 3 bases from V and 6 bases from J, leaving 7 bases between. This CDR3 comprises 12 residues. CDR1 LNHDA and CDR2 SQIVND come from the germline V gene (reference sequence). The CDR3 loop is CASSIPLDTQYF. The CDR3 bases are TGTGCCAGTAGTATCCCTTTGGATACGCAGTATTTT.

The V gene is TRBV9, the J gene TRBJ2-3; a possible D gene is TRBD2 (5 bases). The CDR3 length is 14 residues. V lost 6 bases and J 2 bases, leaving 13 bases between the germline ends. Germline V gene lookup returns CDR1 SGDLS and CDR2 YYNGEE. The CDR3 loop reads CASTPTTSTDTQYF. CDR3 DNA sequence: TGTGCCAGCACCCCGACTACCTCCACAGATACGCAGTATTTT.

For this clone: At one boundary the junction diverges from the germline segment, which might be a read error. V usage is TRBV5-1 and J usage is TRBJ1-1; weak D call: TRBD1 (5 bases). Germline CDR1 SGHRS, CDR2 YFSETQ. CDR3 length: 14 residues. The CDR3 sequence is CASSLKTANTEAFF. The CDR3 coding sequence is TGTGCCAGCAGCTTGAAGACAGCGAACACTGAAGCTTTCTTT.

The rearrangement links TRBV7-2 to TRBJ2-5, with D perhaps matching TRBD1 or TRBD2 (5 bases each). V gave up 6 bases and J gave up 7 bases, with 24 bases separating them. This CDR3 comprises 16 residues. From germline, CDR1 is SGHTA and CDR2 FQGNSA. CDR3 nucleotide sequence: TGTGCCAGCAGGCGGACCGGGACGGCCTTAGGAGGGACCCAGTACTTC. Its protein product is CASRRTGTALGGTQYF.

V is TRBV9 and J is TRBJ2-7, with no clear D. Between the trimmed V and J ends, which lost 4 bases and 3 bases, there was a span of 17 bases. The CDR3 loop spans 15 amino acids. The germline V gene has CDR1 SGDLS and CDR2 YYNGEE. The DNA of the CDR3 is TGTGCCAGCAGCTCTAGAATTAGTAGGAACTACGAGCAGTACTTC. This codes for CASSSRISRNYEQYF.

This clone was recorded once. This sequence joins TRBV2 and TRBJ2-2; perhaps TRBD2 as D (6 bases). V was clipped by 3 bases and J by 4 bases, with 12 bases between them. The CDR3 extends over 15 amino acids. From germline, CDR1 is SNHLY and CDR2 FYNNEI. The CDR3: CASSEEGLTTGELFF. Here the CDR3 DNA reads TGTGCCAGCAGTGAGGAGGGACTGACCACCGGGGAGCTGTTTTTT.

The genes are TRBV2 and TRBJ1-5; weak D call: TRBD1 (5 bases). V shed 7 bases and J shed 0 bases, with 13 bases lying between them. The CDR3 extends over 15 amino acids. Germline V gives CDR1 SNHLY, CDR2 FYNNEI. The CDR3 spells CASTRATYSNQPQHF. CDR3 in DNA: TGTGCCAGCACCAGGGCGACTTATAGCAATCAGCCCCAGCATTTT.

The J gene is TRBJ2-1, the V gene TRBV29-1, with no clear D. The CDR3 is made up of 17 amino acids. Trimming removed 0 bases from V and 0 bases from J, with 15 bases in between. CDR1 and CDR2 (germline): SQVTM, ANQGSEA. The CDR3 coding sequence is TGCAGCGTTGAAGATGTCTTGACTGTTAGCTCCTACAATGAGCAGTTCTTC. Its translation: CSVEDVLTVSSYNEQFF.